What follows are 2 T cell receptor beta chains derived from one specimen sequenced in a study of T cell responses to AZD1222 COVID-19 vaccine. The data were produced by immunoSEQ multiplex PCR, yet TCRdb's version contains in-frame clones alone and is incomplete. Among about 130,000 clones listed, 88% were seen once. The sequenced sample was peripheral blood, obtained 28 days after the second AZD1222 dose. The receptors were sampled from an adult who received the AZD1222 COVID-19 vaccine.

This chain uses TRBV5-1 with TRBJ2-2; no firm D call. V shed 6 bases and J shed 7 bases, with 13 bases lying between them. Per the germline V gene, CDR1 is SGHRS and CDR2 is YFSETQ. This CDR3 comprises 13 residues. The CDR3 protein is CASTHYTYGELFF. For the CDR3, the DNA is TGCGCCAGCACCCACTATACTTACGGGGAGCTGTTTTTT.

The CDR3 nucleotides read TGTGCCAGCAGCGATTCGGTTAGCAATCAGCCCCAGCATTTT. It codes for CASSDSVSNQPQHF. The rearrangement links TRBV6-5 to TRBJ1-5; D is uncertain. CDR1 and CDR2 (germline): MNHEY, SVGAGI. The CDR3 covers 14 residues. The V end was cut by 6 bases, the J end by 0 bases, with 9 bases between.